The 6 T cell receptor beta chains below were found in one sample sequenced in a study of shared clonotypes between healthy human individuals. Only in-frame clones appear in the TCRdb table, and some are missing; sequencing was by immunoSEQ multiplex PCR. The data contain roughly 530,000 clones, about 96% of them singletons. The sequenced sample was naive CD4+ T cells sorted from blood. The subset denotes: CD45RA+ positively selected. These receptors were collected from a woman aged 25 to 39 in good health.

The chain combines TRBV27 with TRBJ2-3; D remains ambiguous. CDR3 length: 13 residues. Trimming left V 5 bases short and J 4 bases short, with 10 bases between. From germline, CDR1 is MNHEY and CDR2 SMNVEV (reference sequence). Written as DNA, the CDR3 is TGTGCCAGCAGTATTCAGCGTCCAGATACGCAGTATTTT. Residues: CASSIQRPDTQYF.

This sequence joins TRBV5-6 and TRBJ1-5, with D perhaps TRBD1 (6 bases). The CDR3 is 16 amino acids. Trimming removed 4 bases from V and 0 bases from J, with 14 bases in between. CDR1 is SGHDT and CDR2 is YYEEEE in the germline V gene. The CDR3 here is CASSQSTGFSNQPQHF. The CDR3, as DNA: TGTGCCAGCAGCCAATCAACAGGGTTTAGCAATCAGCCCCAGCATTTT. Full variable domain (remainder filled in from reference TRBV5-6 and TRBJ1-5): DAGVTQSPTHLIKTRGQQVTLRCSPKSGHDTVSWYQQALGQGPQFIFQYYEEEERQRGNFPDRFSGHQFPNYSSELNVNALLLGDSALYLCASSQSTGFSNQPQHFGDGTRLSIL.

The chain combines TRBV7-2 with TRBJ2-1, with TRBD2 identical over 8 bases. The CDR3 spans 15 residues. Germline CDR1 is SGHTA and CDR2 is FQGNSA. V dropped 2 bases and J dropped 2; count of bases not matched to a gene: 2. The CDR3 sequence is CASSLISGAYNEQFF. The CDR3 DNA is TGTGCCAGCAGCTTAATTAGCGGGGCCTACAATGAGCAGTTCTTC.

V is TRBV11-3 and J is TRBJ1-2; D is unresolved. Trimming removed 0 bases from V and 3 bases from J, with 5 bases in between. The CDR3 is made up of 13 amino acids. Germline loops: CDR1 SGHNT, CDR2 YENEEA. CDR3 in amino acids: CASSLDGDYGYTF. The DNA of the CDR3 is TGTGCCAGCAGCTTAGACGGGGACTATGGCTACACCTTC.

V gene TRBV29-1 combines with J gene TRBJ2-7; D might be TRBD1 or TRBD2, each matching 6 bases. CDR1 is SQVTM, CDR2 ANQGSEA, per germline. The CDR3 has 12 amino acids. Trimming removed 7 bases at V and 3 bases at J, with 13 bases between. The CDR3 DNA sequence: TGCAGCGCCGTAGGGGGAGGCTACGAGCAGTACTTC. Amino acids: CSAVGGGYEQYF.

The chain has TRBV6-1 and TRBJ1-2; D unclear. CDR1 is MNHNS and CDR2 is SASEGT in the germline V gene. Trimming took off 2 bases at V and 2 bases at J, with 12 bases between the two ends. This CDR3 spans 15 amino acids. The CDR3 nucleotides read TGTGCCAGCAGTGAAAATTTAGGGCCGAACTATGGCTACACCTTC. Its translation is CASSENLGPNYGYTF.